This entry is about one T cell receptor beta chain. Its antigen is unknown. TCRdb reprocessed the RACE reads via MiXCR and lists one record per CDR3 protein. The repertoire holds about 80,000 distinct CDR3 sequences, with under 14% as singletons. Trimming removed 0 bases at V and 0 bases at J, with 12 bases between. CDR1 and CDR2 from the germline V gene are DFQATT and SNEGSKA (reference sequence). The CDR3 spans 15 residues. The data belong to a study of human T cells and chemical hapten exposure. The overall study: Each patient's scalp received weekly diphenylcyclopropenone throughout the approximately 24-week study. Patients having alopecia areata, totalis or universalis were mostly female. Notes on the study in general: TCRs at a frequency above 1 in 1000 stayed unchanged with DPC sensitization.

Stated time point: patch test 2, 6 weeks after DPC sensitization. Stated treatment: therapeutic diphenylcyclopropenone sensitization with weekly scalp DPC. The sequence came from a man between 18 and 29 years old with alopecia areata. Some clones in this sample may be carry-over from other donors' samples. Here the sequenced sample was whole blood, taken in connection with sensitization to the hapten diphenylcyclopropenone (DPC). The rearrangement uses TRBV20-1 and TRBJ2-7, with D unclear. Here the CDR3 DNA reads TGCAGTGCTAGAGATCTAACTACGAACTCCTACGAGCAGTACTTC. It is translated as CSARDLTTNSYEQYF.